This T cell receptor beta chain derives from a study of shared clonotypes between healthy human individuals. Terminally differentiated effector memory CD45RA+ cells were excluded by CCR7 positive selection of CD45RO-negative cells. This clone has just one count. Its specificity is not known. Using immunoSEQ multiplex PCR, the repertoire was profiled, and TCRdb retains in-frame clones only, with some absent. This table holds about 2.1 million clones, under 95% found once. Study observations and caveats: Donors were few, which limited the genetic and exposure-history diversity represented.

V was trimmed by 0 bases and J by 6 bases, leaving 14 bases between them. CDR1 is MNHEY, CDR2 SMNVEV, per germline (reference sequence). The CDR3 is 15 residues long. The chain couples TRBV27 to TRBJ1-1; possibly TRBD1 for D (5 bases). The TCR originated in a man in his late teens or twenties in good health. Some clones in this sample may be carry-over from other donors' samples. The sequenced sample was naive CD8+ T cells from PBMCs. The CDR3 DNA sequence: TGTGCCAGCAGTTTATCGTCCAGGGCCAAATCTGAAGCTTTCTTT. This encodes CASSLSSRAKSEAFF.